These 4 T cell receptor beta chains originate from one sample sequenced in a study of blood T cell repertoires in COVID-19 (dated by TCRdb to 2020 to 2022). Libraries were made using the immunoSEQ multiplex PCR assay. Held by TCRdb, this immuneACCESS table contains in-frame sequences only and omits some clones. Under half of the omission traces to an unresolved V gene where checked; the cause of the rest is unknown. The sample profile shows around 78,000 clones; roughly 88% of them were found once. The ten largest clones capture around 6.1% of the sample. The specimen sequenced was peripheral blood. All receptors derive from a man aged 45 to 65 with active COVID-19.

This rearrangement joins TRBV28 to TRBJ2-4; D uncertain. This CDR3 has 15 amino acids. V lost 6 bases, J lost 0 bases, and 12 bases lay in between. In germline, CDR1 is MDHEN, CDR2 SYDVKM. This CDR3 is CASSHRLGAKNIQYF. The CDR3 DNA is TGTGCCAGCAGCCACAGATTGGGAGCCAAAAACATTCAGTACTTC.

V is TRBV5-4 and J is TRBJ2-1; TRBD2 agrees at 9 bases. CDR1 and CDR2 from the germline V gene are SGHNT and YYREEE (reference sequence). The CDR3 length is 17 residues. V was clipped by 8 bases and J by 6 bases; unmatched bases: 18. The CDR3 reads CASMTGGGRAASNEQFF. The CDR3, as DNA: TGTGCCAGTATGACCGGGGGCGGGAGGGCCGCATCCAATGAGCAGTTCTTC.

V gene TRBV5-1 combines with J gene TRBJ1-3, with 7 bases fitting TRBD1. V lost 6 bases, J lost 8 bases, and 8 bases stayed unmatched. The CDR3 is 13 amino acids. CDR1 is SGHRS, CDR2 YFSETQ, per germline. DNA for the CDR3: TGCGCCAGCAACGACAGGGAAGGGGACACCATATATTTT. Its protein product is CASNDREGDTIYF.

J is TRBJ2-1 and V is TRBV7-2, with D possibly TRBD2 on 5 matching bases. Trimming took off 5 bases at V and 8 bases at J, with 10 bases between the two ends. Germline lookup yields CDR1 SGHTA and CDR2 FQGNSA. The CDR3 sequence is 12 residues long. The CDR3 protein is CASSKRDYEQFF. The DNA for the CDR3 is TGTGCCAGCAGCAAACGGGATTATGAGCAGTTCTTC.